One T cell receptor (beta chain) is described in this entry. This entry is derived from a study of cytomegalovirus exposure and HLA in healthy donors. Primers included in the PCR were 60 Vbeta and 13 Jbeta primers. Sequenced by immunoSEQ multiplex PCR; TCRdb stores in-frame clones only, minus some. The table has approximately 200,000 clones, roughly 84% seen once. This TCR was sampled from a girl between 10 and 17 years old in good health and CMV-seronegative. Sequencing input: PBMCs.

The CDR3 loop is CASAYRNTEAFF. Written as DNA, the CDR3 is TGTGCCAGCGCCTACAGGAACACTGAAGCTTTCTTT. The chain has TRBV6-1 and TRBJ1-1; D gene ambiguous. CDR1 MNHNS and CDR2 SASEGT come from the germline V gene. V lost 8 bases and J lost 1, with 8 bases in between. The CDR3 spans 12 residues.